This T cell receptor (beta chain) emerged from a study of identical twins. This clonotype was recorded at least ten times. Its antigen is still unknown. The J segment lost 2 bases and the V segment lost 2 bases, leaving 13 bases of the junction unmatched. Germline values: CDR1 SGHRS, CDR2 YFSETQ. The CDR3 is 18 amino acids. Points from the study as a whole: With abundant cord blood beta clonotypes, insertions were fewer; memory repertoires showed no such pattern. The models gave estimates that fell short of the out-of-frame TCR alpha sharing seen in monozygotic twins. Twin-shared out-of-frame alpha sequences were enriched for low generation probability.

Template switching added a universal primer site; cDNA carried unique molecular identifiers. TCRdb re-analysed the 5' RACE reads in MiXCR, keeping a single row per CDR3 protein. Here the sample spans fewer than 800,000 distinct CDR3 sequences, 7% to 7.5% being singletons. A further study also used this sample, focusing on yellow fever vaccine responses in identical twins.

The sample taken for sequencing was PBMCs. This sequence joins TRBV5-1 and TRBJ2-1; 7 positions match TRBD2. The origin of this receptor is a woman aged 18-29 years in good health. DNA of the CDR3: TGCGCCAGCAGCTTTCTGCCGACCGGCGGGAGCGCCTACAATGAGCAGTTCTTC. As protein: CASSFLPTGGSAYNEQFF.